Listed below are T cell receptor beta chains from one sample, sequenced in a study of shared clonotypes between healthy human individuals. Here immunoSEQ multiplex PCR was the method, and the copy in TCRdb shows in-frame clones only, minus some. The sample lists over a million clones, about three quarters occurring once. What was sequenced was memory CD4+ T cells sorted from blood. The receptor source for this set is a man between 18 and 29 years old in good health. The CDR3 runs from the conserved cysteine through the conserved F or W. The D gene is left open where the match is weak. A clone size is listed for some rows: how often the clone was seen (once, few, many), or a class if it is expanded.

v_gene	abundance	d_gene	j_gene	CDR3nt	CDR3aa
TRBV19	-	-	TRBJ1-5	TGTGCCAGTAGTACAGACAGCCGCAATCAGCCCCAGCATTTT	CASSTDSRNQPQHF
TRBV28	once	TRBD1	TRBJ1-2	TGTGCCAGCATTGGACAGGGAGGTGGCTACACCTTC	CASIGQGGGYTF
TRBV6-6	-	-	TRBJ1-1	TGTGCCAGCAGGAGGGACACAGTAAACACTGAAGCTTTCTTT	CASRRDTVNTEAFF
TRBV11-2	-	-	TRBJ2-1	TGTGCCAGCAGCTTAGTGGGAAATGAGCAGTTCTTC	CASSLVGNEQFF
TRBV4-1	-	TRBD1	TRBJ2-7	TGCGCCAGCAGCCAAGCCCCGGGACAGGGCTACGAGCAGTACTTC	CASSQAPGQGYEQYF
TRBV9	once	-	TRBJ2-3	TGTGCCAGCAGCGTATTCGACGGACGCGGCACAGATACGCAGTATTTT	CASSVFDGRGTDTQYF
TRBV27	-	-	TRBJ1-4	TGTGCCAGCAGTTTGTGGGGCCCTAATGAAAAACTGTTTTTT	CASSLWGPNEKLFF
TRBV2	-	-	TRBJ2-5	TGTGCCAGCAGTACCCTCACCGACGGAGAGACCCAGTACTTC	CASSTLTDGETQYF
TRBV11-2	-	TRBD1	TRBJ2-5	TGTGCCAGCAGGGGACAGGGATTCCAAGAGACCCAGTACTTC	CASRGQGFQETQYF
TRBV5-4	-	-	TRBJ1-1	TGTGCCAGCTCCCGGTGGGAGAAAAACACTGAAGCTTTCTTT	CASSRWEKNTEAFF
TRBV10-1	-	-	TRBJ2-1	TGCGCCAGCAGCTCCCAGGACTACAATGAGCAGTTCTTC	CASSSQDYNEQFF
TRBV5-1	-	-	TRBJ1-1	TGCGCCAGCAGCTTTGCCACCTTGAACACTGAAGCTTTCTTT	CASSFATLNTEAFF
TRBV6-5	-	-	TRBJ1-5	TGTGCCAGCAGTACCCGTCGGGATCAGCCCCAGCATTTT	CASSTRRDQPQHF
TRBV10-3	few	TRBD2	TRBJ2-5	TGTGCCATCAGGACTAGCGGGGGGGGCCAAGAGACCCAGTACTTC	CAIRTSGGGQETQYF
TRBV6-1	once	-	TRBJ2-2	TGTGCCAGTGGGGTTGGGGGCGTCACCGGGGAGCTGTTTTTT	CASGVGGVTGELFF
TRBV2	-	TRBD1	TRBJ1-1	TGTGCCGGCAGGACAGGGGTTCAGGGTGAAGCTTTCTTT	CAGRTGVQGEAFF
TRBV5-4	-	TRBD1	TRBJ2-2	TGTGCCAGCAGCTCAGGGGGCCGGAAAAACACCGGGGAGCTGTTTTTT	CASSSGGRKNTGELFF
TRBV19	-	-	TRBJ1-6	TGTGCCAGTAGTCTTAACAGGGAAGCCTTCCTCCACTTT	CASSLNREAFLHF
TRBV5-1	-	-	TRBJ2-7	TGCGCCAGCAGCTTGGAACAGGGACCGAGGGAGCAGTACTTC	CASSLEQGPREQYF
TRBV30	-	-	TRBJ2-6	TGTGCCTGGAGTTTATCCCTGATTCCCTCTGGGGCCAACGTCCTGACTTTC	CAWSLSLIPSGANVLTF
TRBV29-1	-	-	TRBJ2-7	TGCAGCGTTGTCGTTGATCTATTGGAGCAGTACTTC	CSVVVDLLEQYF
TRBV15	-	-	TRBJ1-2	TGTGCCACCAGCCCGGCGGCAGGGGTCTATGGCTACACCTTC	CATSPAAGVYGYTF
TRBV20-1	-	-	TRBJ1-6	TGCAGTGCTAGCAACAATTCACCCCTCCACTTT	CSASNNSPLHF
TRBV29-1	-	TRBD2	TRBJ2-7	TGCAGCGTTGATAGCGGGAGCTCCTACGAGCAGTACTTC	CSVDSGSSYEQYF
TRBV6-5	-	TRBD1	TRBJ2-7	TGTGCCAGCAGTGCCTACAGGGGAAACTACGAGCAGTACTTC	CASSAYRGNYEQYF
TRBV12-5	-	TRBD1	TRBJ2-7	TGTGCTAGTGGTTACGGACAGGCCTACGAGCAGTACTTC	CASGYGQAYEQYF
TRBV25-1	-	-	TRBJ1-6	TGTGCCAGCAGTCGAGCCGGCTCTAATTCACCCCTCCACTTT	CASSRAGSNSPLHF
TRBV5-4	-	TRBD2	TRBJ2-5	TGTGCCAGCAGCCGCCCGACTAGCGGGAGTAAAGAGACCCAGTACTTC	CASSRPTSGSKETQYF
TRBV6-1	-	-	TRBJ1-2	TGTGCCAGCAGCGCATCTCGGGGACCCTATGGCTACACCTTC	CASSASRGPYGYTF
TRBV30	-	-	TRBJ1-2	TGTGCCTGGAGTGTAGACGATGGTGGCTACACCTTC	CAWSVDDGGYTF
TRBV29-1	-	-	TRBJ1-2	TGCAGCGTTGACAACCGAGAGGGAGGCTATGGCTACACCTTC	CSVDNREGGYGYTF
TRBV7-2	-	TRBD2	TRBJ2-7	TGTGCCAGCAGCTCGATGGGACTAGCGGGTAGCTCCTACGAGCAGTACTTC	CASSSMGLAGSSYEQYF
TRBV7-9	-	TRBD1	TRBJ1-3	TGTGCCAGCAGCTTAGTTGGAGGACAGGTTGGAAACACCATATATTTT	CASSLVGGQVGNTIYF
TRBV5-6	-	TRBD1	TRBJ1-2	TGTGCCAGCAGACCACAGGGGAACTATGGCTACACCTTC	CASRPQGNYGYTF
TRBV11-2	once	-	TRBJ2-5	TGTGCCAGCAGCTTCCGGGTACAAGAGACCCAGTACTTC	CASSFRVQETQYF
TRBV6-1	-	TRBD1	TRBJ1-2	TGTGCCAGCAGCGGGGGACAGTTCTATGGCTACACCTTC	CASSGGQFYGYTF
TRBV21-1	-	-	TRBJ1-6	TGTGCCAGCAGCTGCCGGGGACAGGGATATTCACCCCTCCACTTT	CASSCRGQGYSPLHF
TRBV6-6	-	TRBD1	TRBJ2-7	TGTGCCAGCAGTTACACAGGGGGCGCCTACGAGCAGTACTTC	CASSYTGGAYEQYF
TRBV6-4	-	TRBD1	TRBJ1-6	TGTGCCAGCAGACAGGGGAGCGCCTATAATTCACCCCTCCACTTT	CASRQGSAYNSPLHF
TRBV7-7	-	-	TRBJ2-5	TGTGCTAGCAGCTCGACGGACAGCTGGTACCAAGAGACCCAGTACTTC	CASSSTDSWYQETQYF
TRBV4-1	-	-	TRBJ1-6	TGCGCCAGCAGCCAACCACTCGAGGGGATTTATTCACCCCTCCACTTT	CASSQPLEGIYSPLHF
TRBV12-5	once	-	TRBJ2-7	TGTGCTAGTGGTTTGGGGATGGTCGAGCAGTACTTC	CASGLGMVEQYF
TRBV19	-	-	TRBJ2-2	TGTGCCAGTAGTACGGGACCCAATACCGGGGAGCTGTTTTTT	CASSTGPNTGELFF
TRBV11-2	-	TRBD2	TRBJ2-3	TGTGCCAGCAGCGTACTGATGGGAGGGCCAGTAGATACGCAGTATTTT	CASSVLMGGPVDTQYF
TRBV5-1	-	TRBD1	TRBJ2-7	TGCGCCAGCAGCTTGGGGCAGGGGGACGAGCAGTACTTC	CASSLGQGDEQYF
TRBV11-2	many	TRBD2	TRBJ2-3	TGTGCCAGCAGCTTAGATTTCGGCGGGGGGGCAGATACGCAGTATTTT	CASSLDFGGGADTQYF
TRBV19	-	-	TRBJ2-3	TGTGCCAGTATGGCTGCTAGCACAGATACGCAGTATTTT	CASMAASTDTQYF
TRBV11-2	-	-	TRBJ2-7	TGTGCCAGCAGCTTAGACCCCCAATCCTACGAGCAGTACTTC	CASSLDPQSYEQYF
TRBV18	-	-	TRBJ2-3	TGTGCCAGCTCACCTAGTCTAGCTGGGTTCACAGATACGCAGTATTTT	CASSPSLAGFTDTQYF
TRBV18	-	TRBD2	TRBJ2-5	TGTGCCAGCTCACCAGGACTAGCCGAAGAGACCCAGTACTTC	CASSPGLAEETQYF
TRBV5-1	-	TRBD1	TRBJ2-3	TGCGCCAGCAGCTTGCCGACAGGGGCGACAGATACGCAGTATTTT	CASSLPTGATDTQYF